A selection of T cell receptor beta chains follows, all from one sample in a study of OX40 agonist ivuxolimab in advanced cancers. Produced via immunoSEQ multiplex PCR; TCRdb's table is partial and in-frame only. The table lists under 85,000 clones, less than 90% of them singletons, with approximately 8% in the top ten. Sample: CD4+ or CD8+ T cells sorted from blood, taken in a trial of the OX40 agonist ivuxolimab. The receptors here all came from an adult with an advanced solid tumor such as melanoma, head and neck, liver or kidney cancer. Both conserved end residues are part of each CDR3. D genes are given only for firm matches. Size is stated for part of the rows, as once, few or many counts, or as a class when the clone is expanded.

D gene	clone size	J gene	V gene	CDR3 protein	CDR3 DNA
-	-	TRBJ2-3	TRBV6-1	CASSGWGTDTQYF	TGTGCCAGCAGTGGGTGGGGGACAGATACGCAGTATTTT
-	-	TRBJ2-7	TRBV28	CASSLGTGGSYEQYF	TGTGCCAGCAGTCTGGGGACTGGGGGGTCCTACGAGCAGTACTTC
-	-	TRBJ2-1	TRBV20-1	CSARGYNEQFF	TGCAGTGCTAGAGGGTACAATGAGCAGTTCTTC
-	-	TRBJ2-7	TRBV5-1	CASSLGQDGYEQYF	TGCGCCAGCAGCTTGGGACAGGACGGTTACGAGCAGTACTTC
TRBD1	few	TRBJ1-4	TRBV5-1	CASSPGGTGNEKLFF	TGCGCCAGCTCCCCGGGGGGGACAGGGAATGAAAAACTGTTTTTT
-	once	TRBJ2-2	TRBV5-8	CASSLWWARGRGTGELFF	TGTGCCAGCAGCTTGTGGTGGGCACGGGGTCGGGGCACCGGGGAGCTGTTTTTT
-	-	TRBJ1-2	TRBV29-1	CSVAGTYGYTF	TGCAGCGTTGCCGGGACCTATGGCTACACCTTC
-	once	TRBJ2-7	TRBV5-4	CASSTSSYEQYF	TGTGCCAGCAGTACATCGTCCTACGAGCAGTACTTC
-	-	TRBJ2-1	TRBV7-2	CASSPQTGSYNEQFF	TGTGCCAGCAGCCCTCAAACGGGCTCCTACAATGAGCAGTTCTTC
-	-	TRBJ2-7	TRBV2	CASSGGAAYEQYF	TGTGCCAGCAGTGGGGGGGCCGCCTACGAGCAGTACTTC
-	-	TRBJ2-5	TRBV2	CASSEWAGQETQYF	TGTGCCAGCAGTGAATGGGCAGGCCAAGAGACCCAGTACTTC
-	-	TRBJ1-1	TRBV30	CAWSWWQGLGTEAFF	TGTGCCTGGAGTTGGTGGCAGGGGTTGGGCACTGAAGCTTTCTTT
-	-	TRBJ2-7	TRBV30	CAWSAWGYEQYF	TGTGCCTGGAGTGCTTGGGGCTACGAGCAGTACTTC
-	few	TRBJ1-1	TRBV28	CASSFAGQAFF	TGTGCCAGCAGTTTCGCAGGTCAAGCTTTCTTT
TRBD2	few	TRBJ2-5	TRBV9	CASSVSLAGGSQETQYF	TGTGCCAGCAGCGTAAGTCTAGCGGGGGGCTCGCAAGAGACCCAGTACTTC
-	-	TRBJ2-1	TRBV28	CASSLIRRTRASNEQFF	TGTGCCAGCAGTTTAATCCGGAGGACCAGGGCTTCCAATGAGCAGTTCTTC
TRBD1	-	TRBJ1-5	TRBV27	CASSPGGASNQPQHF	TGTGCCAGCAGCCCAGGGGGCGCGAGCAATCAGCCCCAGCATTTT
-	-	TRBJ2-7	TRBV7-9	CASSLGSRGEPGSYEQYF	TGTGCCAGCAGCTTAGGATCCAGGGGGGAGCCCGGTTCCTACGAGCAGTACTTC
-	-	TRBJ2-7	TRBV28	CASSLPGNYEQYF	TGTGCCAGCAGTTTACCAGGGAATTACGAGCAGTACTTC